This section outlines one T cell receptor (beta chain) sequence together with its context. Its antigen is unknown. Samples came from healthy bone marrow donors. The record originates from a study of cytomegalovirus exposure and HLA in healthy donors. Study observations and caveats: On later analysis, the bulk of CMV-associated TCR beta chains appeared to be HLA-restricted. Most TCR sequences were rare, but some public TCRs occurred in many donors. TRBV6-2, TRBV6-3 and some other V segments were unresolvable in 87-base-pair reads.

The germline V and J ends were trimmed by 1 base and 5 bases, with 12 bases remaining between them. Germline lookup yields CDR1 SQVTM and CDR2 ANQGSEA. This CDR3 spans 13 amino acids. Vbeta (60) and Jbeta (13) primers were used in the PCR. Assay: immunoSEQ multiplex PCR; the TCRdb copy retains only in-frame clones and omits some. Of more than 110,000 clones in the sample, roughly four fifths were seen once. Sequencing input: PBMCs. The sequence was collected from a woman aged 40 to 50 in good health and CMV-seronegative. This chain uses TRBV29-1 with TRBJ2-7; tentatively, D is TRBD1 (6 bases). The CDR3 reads CSVEAVTGHEQYF. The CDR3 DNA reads TGCAGCGTTGAAGCAGTCACAGGGCACGAGCAGTACTTC.